This T cell receptor (beta chain) was recovered during a study of T cell responses to AZD1222 COVID-19 vaccine. Study results and caveats: Targeting of unmutated variant regions was reportedly seen in nearly half of spike-specific TCRs.

The CDR3 consists of 13 residues. Looked up from germline, CDR1 is SGHRS and CDR2 is YFSETQ. The V end was cut by 0 bases, the J end by 2 bases, with 5 bases between. Produced via immunoSEQ multiplex PCR; TCRdb's table is partial and in-frame only. The sample lists approximately 90,000 clones; about 86% were seen once. As regards this clone: The target antigen is unknown.

This specimen was peripheral blood, taken on day 0 of AZD1222 vaccination. V gene TRBV5-1 combines with J gene TRBJ1-2; D is undetermined. This clonotype originated in an adult in good health. CDR3: CASSLDTNYGYTF. CDR3 nucleotides: TGCGCCAGCAGCTTGGATACAAACTATGGCTACACCTTC.